The rows below give T cell receptor beta chains drawn from one sample of a study of T cells after yellow fever vaccination. TCRdb ran MiXCR on the 5' RACE reads and lists one entry per CDR3 protein. The sample contains about 580,000 distinct CDR3 sequences, 17% of which appear only once. Sequenced material: PBMCs, taken more than 4 days after the first yellow fever vaccination. The receptors shown here come from a man younger than 35 who received the YFV17D yellow fever vaccine. Each CDR3 is given with its conserved first and last residue. Each record gives: J gene, D gene, V gene, clone size, CDR3 protein, CDR3 DNA. The D gene is left open where the match is weak. Some rows mark clone size as missing; the rest say once, few, many or name a class of expanded clone.

TRBJ2-3 | TRBD1 | TRBV7-3 | few | CASSFTGTGTDTQYF | TGTGCCAGCAGCTTCACCGGGACAGGCACAGATACGCAGTATTTT
TRBJ1-6 | NA | TRBV7-9 | few | CASSFTANSPLHF | TGTGCCAGCAGCTTTACCGCCAATTCACCCCTCCACTTT
TRBJ2-1 | NA | TRBV7-3 | NA | CASSLNGLANEQFF | TGTGCCAGCAGCTTAAATGGGCTTGCCAATGAGCAGTTCTTC
TRBJ1-2 | TRBD1 | TRBV30 | NA | CAWAGQDNYGYTF | TGTGCCTGGGCGGGACAGGACAACTATGGCTACACCTTC
TRBJ2-4 | TRBD2 | TRBV20-1 | NA | CSARGEGGNIQYF | TGCAGTGCTAGAGGGGAGGGCGGGAACATTCAGTACTTC
TRBJ2-7 | TRBD1 | TRBV29-1 | NA | CSVEDWSPGQGGGGLYF | TGCAGCGTTGAAGATTGGTCCCCCGGACAGGGAGGAGGTGGTCTGTACTTC
TRBJ2-5 | TRBD2 | TRBV4-3 | NA | CASSQYLVLAGVEETQYF | TGCGCCAGCAGCCAGTATTTAGTACTAGCGGGGGTTGAGGAGACCCAGTACTTC
TRBJ1-3 | TRBD1 | TRBV6-1 | NA | CASSEGRGITGNTIYF | TGTGCCAGCAGTGAGGGCAGGGGGATCACTGGAAACACCATATATTTT
TRBJ2-5 | TRBD1 | TRBV6-2/TRBV6-3 | NA | CASSRRQGRETQYF | TGTGCCAGCAGCCGACGACAGGGACGAGAGACCCAGTACTTC
TRBJ2-3 | NA | TRBV5-1 | few | CASSFLEVTDTQYF | TGCGCCAGCAGCTTTTTAGAGGTCACAGATACGCAGTATTTT
TRBJ2-7 | NA | TRBV7-8 | NA | CASSHAGNLHEQYF | TGTGCCAGCAGCCACGCAGGGAATCTCCACGAGCAGTACTTC
TRBJ2-5 | NA | TRBV6-2/TRBV6-3 | NA | CASSRVQQETQYF | TGTGCCAGCAGTCGAGTACAGCAAGAGACCCAGTACTTC
TRBJ1-1 | NA | TRBV12-3/TRBV12-4 | few | CASSFQTSNTEAFF | TGTGCCAGCAGTTTCCAAACAAGTAACACTGAAGCTTTCTTT
TRBJ1-3 | TRBD1 | TRBV5-1 | NA | CASSPRTGTTSGNTIYF | TGCGCCAGCAGCCCGCGGACAGGGACCACCTCTGGAAACACCATATATTTT
TRBJ2-5 | NA | TRBV9 | few | CASSPGGSSGTQYF | TGTGCCAGCAGCCCTGGAGGTAGTAGTGGGACCCAGTACTTC
TRBJ2-7 | NA | TRBV7-9 | NA | CASSFPGHYEQYF | TGTGCCAGCAGCTTCCCGGGTCACTACGAGCAGTACTTC
TRBJ2-1 | TRBD2 | TRBV4-1 | few | CASSQEAIVGLAGSPARREQFF | TGCGCCAGCAGCCAAGAAGCAATCGTGGGACTAGCGGGGAGTCCGGCCCGTAGAGAGCAGTTCTTC
TRBJ2-7 | NA | TRBV23-1 | few | CASSPTARRGEQYF | TGCGCCAGCAGTCCGACGGCCAGACGAGGCGAGCAGTACTTC
TRBJ1-1 | NA | TRBV29-1 | NA | CSVVRQPNTEAFF | TGCAGCGTTGTGAGGCAGCCGAACACTGAAGCTTTCTTT
TRBJ2-2 | NA | TRBV20-1 | few | CSARQANTGELFF | TGCAGTGCTAGACAGGCGAACACCGGGGAGCTGTTTTTT
TRBJ1-6 | TRBD1 | TRBV11-2 | few | CASSHDRGSPLHF | TGTGCCAGCAGCCACGACAGGGGTTCACCCCTCCACTTT
TRBJ1-2 | TRBD1 | TRBV12-3/TRBV12-4 | NA | CASSDRGNWNGYTF | TGTGCCAGCTCCGACAGGGGAAATTGGAATGGCTACACCTTC
TRBJ2-4 | NA | TRBV7-3 | NA | CASSPNPGLGNNIQYF | TGTGCCAGCAGCCCGAACCCAGGCTTGGGTAATAACATTCAGTACTTC
TRBJ1-1 | NA | TRBV19 | NA | CASSVGASNTEAFF | TGTGCCAGTAGTGTCGGGGCCTCGAACACTGAAGCTTTCTTT
TRBJ2-5 | NA | TRBV7-8 | few | CASSPNMGETQYF | TGTGCCAGCAGCCCCAACATGGGCGAGACCCAGTACTTC
TRBJ2-1 | TRBD1 | TRBV12-5 | NA | CARAWPLEGAYDNEQFF | TGTGCTAGGGCGTGGCCCTTAGAGGGGGCTTACGACAATGAGCAGTTCTTC
TRBJ2-7 | NA | TRBV18 | few | CASSGQLYEQYF | TGTGCCAGCTCCGGACAGCTTTACGAGCAGTACTTC
TRBJ2-5 | NA | TRBV5-1 | NA | CASSLSSIGARETQYF | TGCGCCAGCAGCTTGAGCTCTATTGGGGCTCGAGAGACCCAGTACTTC
TRBJ2-7 | NA | TRBV9 | NA | CASGPDSVSYEQYF | TGTGCCAGCGGTCCAGACAGCGTCTCCTACGAGCAGTACTTC
TRBJ2-1 | NA | TRBV30 | NA | CAWKFGAWSSYNEQFF | TGTGCCTGGAAGTTCGGGGCGTGGAGCTCCTACAATGAGCAGTTCTTC
TRBJ2-3 | TRBD2 | TRBV20-1 | once | CSASFGGMTDTQYF | TGCAGTGCTAGTTTCGGGGGGATGACAGATACGCAGTATTTT
TRBJ2-7 | TRBD1 | TRBV5-1 | few | CASSLEQGRSYEQYF | TGCGCCAGCAGCTTGGAACAGGGGCGCTCCTACGAGCAGTACTTC
TRBJ2-5 | TRBD2 | TRBV5-6 | few | CASSLALAGGRETQYF | TGTGCCAGCAGCTTGGCGCTAGCGGGGGGAAGGGAGACCCAGTACTTC
TRBJ2-2 | NA | TRBV15 | many | CATSRDRTAGELFF | TGTGCCACCAGCAGAGATAGGACGGCCGGGGAGCTGTTTTTT
TRBJ2-5 | TRBD1 | TRBV9 | few | CASSVRGRPETQYF | TGTGCCAGCAGCGTCAGGGGGCGCCCGGAGACCCAGTACTTC
TRBJ2-7 | NA | TRBV4-1 | NA | CASSYTGSAGNEQYF | TGCGCCAGCAGCTATACAGGGAGTGCTGGAAACGAGCAGTACTTC
TRBJ1-5 | NA | TRBV6-1 | NA | CASRLAGNQPQHF | TGTGCCAGCCGGCTGGCTGGCAATCAGCCCCAGCATTTT
TRBJ1-6 | NA | TRBV5-1 | few | CASSFSGLGNSPLHF | TGCGCCAGCAGCTTCTCAGGGCTGGGCAATTCACCCCTCCACTTT
TRBJ2-3 | TRBD2 | TRBV11-2 | NA | CASSRPAVAGPTSGAPDTQYF | TGTGCCAGCAGCCGCCCGGCCGTAGCGGGACCCACCTCAGGTGCTCCAGATACGCAGTATTTT
TRBJ2-5 | TRBD1 | TRBV29-1 | NA | CSVGPTGGTVAQYF | TGCAGCGTTGGCCCCACAGGGGGGACGGTGGCCCAGTACTTC
TRBJ2-1 | TRBD2 | TRBV11-2 | few | CASSLVGRANEQFF | TGTGCCAGCAGCTTGGTTGGGAGGGCCAATGAGCAGTTCTTC
TRBJ2-7 | NA | TRBV27 | few | CASSFPGQLYEQYF | TGTGCCAGCAGTTTCCCGGGACAACTCTACGAGCAGTACTTC
TRBJ1-2 | TRBD1 | TRBV7-9 | many | CASSARRGTYGYTF | TGTGCCAGCAGCGCCCGCAGGGGGACCTATGGCTACACCTTC